This T cell receptor beta chain was sequenced during a study of T-cell memory formation after mild COVID-19 (dated by TCRdb to about 2021). At the level of the whole study: TCR sequence clusters from the two donors were largely donor specific. In a couple of donors, T-cell clones that expanded and contracted after mild COVID-19 were followed by sequencing TCRalpha and TCRbeta repertoires longitudinally. Two young, previously healthy adult volunteers, one female and one male, were included in the cohort. The paper's findings and limits, for the study overall: SARS-CoV-2 specificity was not confirmed for the second-wave clones peaking on day 37. Clones contracting from day 15 to 85 had balanced CD4/CD8 phenotypes, while a second wave expanding from day 15 to 37 was biased towards CD4+. The study included only a couple of mild cases, and larger cohorts that include severe cases with pre-infection samples were judged to be necessary. The detection of some responding clones in pre-infection memory suggests that pre-existing cross-reactive memory T cells joined the SARS-CoV-2 response. Contracting CD4+ clones appeared mostly in the CM and EM memory subsets, whereas CD8+ clones were enriched in EMRA.

This clonotype was seen a handful of times. Its antigen target is currently unknown. No base-level quality is on record; no much larger clone is a single base apart. The reads were generated on an Illumina NovaSeq 6000. TCRalpha and TCRbeta cDNA libraries were built by 5'RACE with constant-segment primers, adding sample barcodes and unique molecular identifiers. Trizol reagent was used to extract RNA from every sample. Amplification of the libraries took two PCR steps, and the second step added a second sample barcode plus Illumina TruSeq adapters. Sequencing of the libraries was done on an Illumina NovaSeq, producing 2 x 150 bp paired-end reads. The published analysis was carried out like this. Reads were demultiplexed and collapsed into UMI-guided consensus sequences with migec v1.2.7. Using mixcr v2.1.11, UMI consensuses were aligned to TRA and TRB V and J templates and then assembled into clonotypes. Clonotypes were classified as expanded or contracted when called significant by both edgeR and NoisET, with noise models trained on biological replicates. For edgeR calls, a false discovery rate-adjusted p below 0.01 and a log2 fold-change threshold of 1 were applied. As an exploratory analysis of dynamics, max-normalized trajectories of the 1000 most abundant clonotypes were examined with PCA combined with hierarchical clustering. Separately sequenced CD4+ and CD8+ repertoires were used to assign the CD4 or CD8 phenotype of responding clones. TCRdb trimmed the raw reads at Q25, called clones with MiXCR and kept productive beta chains. CDR3 protein duplicates are merged, each entry listing the most common genes and DNA. These V and J calls derive from TCRdb rather than the authors' analysis. In all, the sample holds fewer than 350,000 distinct CDR3 sequences, and around 17% of those were seen once. Around 23% of the sample is in the top ten clones.

PBMCs were isolated by Ficoll-Paque density gradient centrifugation. The CDR3 has 13 amino acids, counting the end cysteine and phenylalanine. Solely the CDR3 DNA is kept, with 39 bases framed from the first base. Compared with germline, V lacks 4 bases and J lacks 4 bases; bases without a gene match: 2. This TCR derives from a man aged 18 to 29 who had mild COVID-19 (a few samples of this study predate the infection). The sample titles of this study are shuffled in the database, so cell type and time point are left out; the donor was told from shared clones. The chain was built from TRBV12-3 or TRBV12-4 and TRBJ1-2; the central 8 bases match TRBD1. The sequenced material came from PBMCs or a T cell subset sorted from them (not recorded which). The base sequence is TGTGCCAGCAGTTCCGACAGGGGCTATGGCTACACCTTC. Translated, this gives CASSSDRGYGYTF.